A single T cell receptor beta chain is shown here with its context. Trimming took 6 bases from V and 2 from J; bases not matched to a gene: 8. Germline-derived CDR1 and CDR2 are MGHDK and SYGVNS. The CDR3 has 17 amino acids. This record comes from a study of T-cell reconstitution after alpha-beta-depleted transplantation in children. Unique molecular identifiers featured in how the TCRbeta library was prepared. From the PCR reads, TCRdb called clonotypes with MiXCR, one entry per CDR3 protein. The sample has just under 550,000 distinct CDR3 sequences, about 18% seen once. The TCR was taken from a human donor who donated a stem cell graft to a child with acute lymphoblastic leukemia. This specimen was PBMCs from the stem cell graft donor, taken from the stem cell graft. This rearrangement joins TRBV25-1 to TRBJ2-6, with TRBD1 matching 9 bases. For the CDR3, the DNA is TGTGCCAGCAGGAGGGGGACAGGGCGCCCTGGGGCCAACGTCCTGACTTTC. Translated, it gives CASRRGTGRPGANVLTF.